These 14 T cell receptor beta chains originate from one sample sequenced in a study of blood T cell repertoires in COVID-19. TCRdb's copy holds only in-frame clones and misses some; the assay was immunoSEQ multiplex PCR. The sample includes roughly 65,000 clones, about nine tenths of them seen just once. Sequenced sample: peripheral blood. These receptors all stem from a man in his 60s with acute or convalescent COVID-19.

V and J are TRBV7-2 and TRBJ1-1, with a tentative D call TRBD1 (6 bases). Trimming took off 5 bases at V and 0 bases at J, with 16 bases between the two ends. Germline CDR1 is SGHTA and CDR2 is FQGNSA. This CDR3 has 16 amino acids. The CDR3 region has the DNA TGTGCCAGCAGCCCATCCGCGGACAGAATGAACACTGAAGCTTTCTTT. Translated, it gives CASSPSADRMNTEAFF.

The chain uses TRBV11-2 and TRBJ1-2; 7 nucleotides match TRBD1. Germline CDR1 reads SGHAT; CDR2 reads FQNNGV. V lost 7 bases and J lost 8; bases outside the gene matches: 10. The CDR3 is 13 amino acids. The CDR3 region is CASTKTGTLGYTF. DNA for the CDR3: TGTGCCAGCACCAAGACAGGGACGTTAGGCTACACCTTC.

The chain combines TRBV2 with TRBJ1-2; 7 nucleotides match TRBD1. The length of the CDR3 is 14 residues. J gave up 2 bases and V 7 bases, and 7 bases lay outside the gene matches. Germline lookup yields CDR1 SNHLY and CDR2 FYNNEI. The chain's CDR3 is CASTRTGPNYGYTF. In DNA, the CDR3 is TGTGCCAGCACTAGGACAGGCCCGAACTATGGCTACACCTTC.

This sequence joins TRBV3-1 (or the pseudogene TRBV3-2) and TRBJ1-2, with D perhaps TRBD1 (6 bases). Germline V gene sequence: CDR1 LGHDT, CDR2 YNNKEL (reference sequence). The CDR3 sequence is 14 residues long. The V end lost 0 bases, the J end lost 8 bases, and 13 bases lay between the germline ends. This CDR3 is CASSQEAGEWGYTF. In DNA form, the CDR3 reads TGTGCCAGCAGCCAAGAAGCAGGGGAATGGGGCTACACCTTC.

This chain joins TRBV18 and TRBJ2-7; maybe TRBD2 (6 bases). The CDR3 is made up of 14 amino acids. The germline V gene has CDR1 KGHSH and CDR2 LQKENI. V gave up 0 bases and J gave up 5 bases, with 11 bases separating them. CDR3 DNA sequence: TGTGCCAGCTCACCACCGGAGGGGCGTAACGAGCAGTACTTC. This translates into CASSPPEGRNEQYF. The variable domain in full, with the rest retrieved from reference TRBV18 and TRBJ2-7, is NAGVMQNPRHLVRRRGQEARLRCSPMKGHSHVYWYRQLPEEGLKFMVYLQKENIIDESGMPKERFSAEFPKEGPSILRIQQVVRGDSAAYFCASSPPEGRNEQYFGPGTRLTVT.

The gene calls are TRBV7-9 and TRBJ1-1, with a possible D match to TRBD1 (6 bases). This CDR3 has 14 residues. The V end was cut by 0 bases, the J end by 1 base, with 6 bases between. CDR1 is SEHNR and CDR2 is FQNEAQ in the germline V gene (reference sequence). Here the CDR3 DNA reads TGTGCCAGCAGCTTAGCACAGGGGAACACTGAAGCTTTCTTT. Residues: CASSLAQGNTEAFF.

V and J are TRBV2 and TRBJ2-7; TRBD2 might be the D (6 bases). Trimming removed 4 bases at V and 1 base at J, with 20 bases between. Germline CDR1 SNHLY, CDR2 FYNNEI. The CDR3 spans 17 residues. CDR3 bases: TGTGCCAGCAGTGGCGCCTTGGGTACAGGACTATCCTACGAGCAGTACTTC. Amino acids: CASSGALGTGLSYEQYF.

CDR3 coding DNA: TGCAGCGGCCGACAGGGGATTAACACTGAAGCTTTCTTT. Translating it yields CSGRQGINTEAFF. The chain uses TRBV29-1 and TRBJ1-1; 8 positions agree with TRBD1. J was trimmed by 2 bases and V by 7 bases; bases with no gene match: 6. This CDR3 spans 13 amino acids. Germline assignment: CDR1 SQVTM and CDR2 ANQGSEA.

The V and J genes are TRBV5-5 and TRBJ1-1; no definite D call. This CDR3 is built from 12 residues. V was cut by 0 bases and J by 7 bases, with 7 bases left in between. Germline CDR1 is SGHKS and CDR2 is YYEKEE (reference sequence). This chain's CDR3 is CASSLGGIEAFF. The CDR3 coding sequence is TGTGCCAGCAGCTTGGGAGGAATTGAAGCTTTCTTT.

This clone was seen a single time. The chain joins TRBV24-1 to TRBJ2-3, with TRBD1 matching 12 bases. V shed 7 bases, J shed 4 bases, and the junction held 5 bases outside the gene matches. The CDR3 covers 15 residues. CDR1 and CDR2 (germline): KGHDR, SFDVKD. CDR3 loop: CATSLGQGAADTQYF. For the CDR3, the DNA is TGTGCCACCAGCCTGGGACAGGGGGCGGCAGATACGCAGTATTTT.

In its sample, this clone was seen once. V is TRBV15 and J is TRBJ1-1; D is unresolved. V was trimmed by 1 base and J by 1 base, leaving 7 bases between them. There are 14 residues in the CDR3. Germline V CDR1 and CDR2: LNHNV, YYDKDF (reference sequence). CDR3 coding DNA: TGTGCCACCAGCAGAGCAGCGCCGAACACTGAAGCTTTCTTT. Translating gives CATSRAAPNTEAFF.

The chain uses TRBV20-1 and TRBJ1-1; D might be TRBD1 (5 bases). The V end lost 4 bases, the J end lost 7 bases, and 10 bases lay between the germline ends. CDR1 DFQATT and CDR2 SNEGSKA come from the germline V gene (reference sequence). The CDR3 length is 11 residues. The CDR3 here is CSATRQREAFF. The CDR3 DNA follows: TGCAGTGCTACCCGACAGCGTGAAGCTTTCTTT.

The count of this clone is one. The chain couples TRBV19 to TRBJ2-1; tentatively, D is TRBD1 (5 bases). CDR3 length: 15 amino acids. V was trimmed by 2 bases and J by 5 bases, leaving 13 bases between them. CDR1 and CDR2 (germline): LNHDA, SQIVND (reference sequence). CDR3 in amino acids: CASSIYPGLNNEQFF. The CDR3 nucleotides read TGTGCCAGTAGTATATATCCAGGGCTCAACAATGAGCAGTTCTTC.

The V and J genes are TRBV6-5 and TRBJ2-7, with D possibly TRBD2 on 5 matching bases. CDR3 length equals 13 residues. V was cut by 2 bases and J by 2 bases, with 7 bases left in between. Germline V gene lookup returns CDR1 MNHEY and CDR2 SVGAGI. CDR3 sequence: CASSYEGTYEQYF. Here the CDR3 DNA reads TGTGCCAGCAGTTACGAGGGAACCTACGAGCAGTACTTC.